The T cell receptor beta chain described here comes from a study of blood T cell repertoires in COVID-19. Study information: Donors in the United States, Italy and Spain gave samples during acute or convalescent COVID-19. In each case, the material was cDNA or gDNA derived from T cells, B-cell-depleted T cells, or PBMCs.

This CDR3 has 16 amino acids. Germline V lookup: CDR1 SNHLY, CDR2 FYNNEI. V dropped 8 bases and J dropped 2; count of bases not matched to a gene: 12. Enrolment of Seattle patients took place during active infection, and they were followed longitudinally. The method was immunoSEQ multiplex PCR; TCRdb's version includes in-frame clones alone and lacks a portion of them. The table has approximately 480,000 clones, approximately 89% seen once. The TCR sequence derives from a man younger than 35 with COVID-19, enrolled during active disease. J is TRBJ2-7 and V is TRBV2, with TRBD2 identical over 10 bases. The sequenced sample consisted of peripheral blood. The CDR3 spells CASGSDGLADPYEQYF. CDR3 sequence (DNA): TGTGCCAGCGGTAGTGACGGACTAGCGGACCCCTACGAGCAGTACTTC.